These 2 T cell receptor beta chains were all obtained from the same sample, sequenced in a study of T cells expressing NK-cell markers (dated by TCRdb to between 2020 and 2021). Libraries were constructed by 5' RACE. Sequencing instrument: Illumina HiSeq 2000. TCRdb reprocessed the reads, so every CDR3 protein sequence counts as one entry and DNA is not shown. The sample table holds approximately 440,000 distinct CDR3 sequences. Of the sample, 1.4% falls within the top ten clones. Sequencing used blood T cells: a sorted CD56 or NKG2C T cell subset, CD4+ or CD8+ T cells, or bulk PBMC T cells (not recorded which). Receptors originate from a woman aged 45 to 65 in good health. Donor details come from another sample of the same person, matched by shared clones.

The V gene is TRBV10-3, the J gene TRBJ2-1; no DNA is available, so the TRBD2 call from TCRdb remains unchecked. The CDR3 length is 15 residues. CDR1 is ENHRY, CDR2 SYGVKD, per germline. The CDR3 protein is CAIRKPSGRGDEQFF.

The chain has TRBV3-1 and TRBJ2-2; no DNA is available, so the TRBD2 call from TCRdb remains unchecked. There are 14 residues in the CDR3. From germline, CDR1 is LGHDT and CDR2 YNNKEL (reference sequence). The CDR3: CASSQEGVAGELFF.